Listed below are T cell receptor beta chains from one sample, sequenced in a study of early T cells in non-severe SARS-CoV-2 infection. Using its own MiXCR run on the 5' RACE reads, TCRdb lists one record per CDR3 protein. Here the sample spans about 97,000 distinct CDR3 sequences, 11% being singletons. The source material was whole blood, sampled at baseline. Receptors originate from an adult who was a healthcare worker with PCR-confirmed SARS-CoV-2 infection or an uninfected control (not recorded which). Both conserved end residues are part of each CDR3. The D gene is left open where the match is weak. Size is stated for part of the rows, as once, few or many counts, or as a class when the clone is expanded.

V gene	J gene	clone size	D gene	CDR3 DNA	CDR3 protein
TRBV20-1	TRBJ2-1	many	-	TGCAGTGCTGGCGGTCTGAATGAGCAGTTCTTC	CSAGGLNEQFF
TRBV2	TRBJ1-1	-	-	TGTGCCAGCAGTCCACAGGGTGTGGTGAACACTGAAGCTTTCTTT	CASSPQGVVNTEAFF
TRBV29-1	TRBJ1-3	many	-	TGCAGCGTTGAGCCGCTCCAGACTGGAAACACCATATATTTT	CSVEPLQTGNTIYF
TRBV29-1	TRBJ2-7	once	-	TGCAGCGCCGGGGACTCGACCTACGAGCAGTACTTC	CSAGDSTYEQYF
TRBV6-2/TRBV6-3	TRBJ2-1	few	TRBD2	TGTGCCAGCAGTTACCTGGCTAGCGGGAGGCGGGGGCAGTTCTTC	CASSYLASGRRGQFF
TRBV12-3/TRBV12-4	TRBJ2-2	many	-	TGTGCCAGCAGTTCCGGGGGCAGGGAGCTGTTTTTT	CASSSGGRELFF
TRBV6-1	TRBJ2-7	many	-	TGTGCCAGCAACTTGGGAGGGACAGCCTACGAGCAGTACTTC	CASNLGGTAYEQYF
TRBV25-1	TRBJ2-3	once	-	TGTGCCTGCAGTGACGAGGACAGCACAGATACGCAGTATTTT	CACSDEDSTDTQYF
TRBV9	TRBJ2-7	few	-	TGTGCCAGCAGCGTAGACCCAAGGAGAGAGCAGTACTTC	CASSVDPRREQYF
TRBV29-1	TRBJ2-1	many	TRBD2	TGCAGCGTTGCTAGCGGGGTCTACAATGAGCAGTTCTTC	CSVASGVYNEQFF
TRBV6-1	TRBJ1-1	-	-	TGTGCCAGCAGTGCCTTACAGGGCAACACTGAAGCTTTCTTT	CASSALQGNTEAFF
TRBV6-2/TRBV6-3	TRBJ2-3	few	-	TGTGCCAGCAGTTACCTCGTGGATACGCAGTATTTT	CASSYLVDTQYF
TRBV2	TRBJ2-7	many	-	TGTGCCAGCAGTGAGGGGCCCCATGTGGGCTCCTACGAGCAGTACTTC	CASSEGPHVGSYEQYF
TRBV6-5	TRBJ2-7	-	TRBD1	TGTGCCAGCAGGCGGACAGGGGGACCCTACGAGCAGTACTTC	CASRRTGGPYEQYF
TRBV5-1	TRBJ2-3	few	TRBD1	TGCGCCAGCAGCTTAGGGACAGTCAGCACAGATACGCAGTATTTT	CASSLGTVSTDTQYF
TRBV10-3	TRBJ2-3	few	TRBD2	TGTGCCATCAGCAGTAGCGGGAGCACAGATACGCAGTATTTT	CAISSSGSTDTQYF
TRBV7-8	TRBJ1-1	-	-	TGTGCCAGCAGCGCGCAGGAGGACACTGAAGCTTTCTTT	CASSAQEDTEAFF